A selection of T cell receptor beta chains follows, all from one sample in a study of shared clonotypes between healthy human individuals. The data were produced by immunoSEQ multiplex PCR, yet TCRdb's version contains in-frame clones alone and is incomplete. Among millions of clones listed, approximately 94% were seen once. Material for sequencing was naive CD8+ T cells from PBMCs. Receptors were obtained from a man younger than 35 in good health. Some clones in this sample may be carry-over from other donors' samples. CDR3s include the opening cysteine and the closing phenylalanine or tryptophan. Fields, in order: J gene, V gene, D gene, clone size, CDR3 protein, CDR3 DNA. The D gene is left open where the match is weak. Rows give clone size only sometimes, using once, few, many, or a class for an expanded clone.

TRBJ2-5 TRBV6-1 TRBD2 - CASSEVVLAGKQETQYF TGTGCCAGCAGTGAAGTTGTACTAGCGGGAAAGCAAGAGACCCAGTACTTC
TRBJ2-3 TRBV18 TRBD2 - CASLLGGRATDTQYF TGTGCCAGCCTTCTTGGCGGGAGGGCCACAGATACGCAGTATTTT
TRBJ2-2 TRBV11-2 - - CASSSRTVGTGELFF TGTGCCAGCAGCTCCCGGACAGTGGGCACCGGGGAGCTGTTTTTT
TRBJ2-1 TRBV9 - - CASSVGGGISYNEQFF TGTGCCAGCAGCGTAGGCGGCGGGATCTCCTACAATGAGCAGTTCTTC
TRBJ2-7 TRBV9 - - CASSVEVGPGDEQYF TGTGCCAGCAGCGTAGAGGTGGGACCTGGGGACGAGCAGTACTTC
TRBJ1-1 TRBV28 - - CASSLLTENTEAFF TGTGCCAGCAGCCTCCTGACTGAGAACACTGAAGCTTTCTTT
TRBJ1-2 TRBV6-5 - - CASSYGVGRGGYTF TGTGCCAGCAGTTACGGGGTAGGGCGAGGCGGCTACACCTTC
TRBJ1-3 TRBV2 - - CASTFSGNTIYF TGTGCCAGCACGTTTTCTGGAAACACCATATATTTT
TRBJ2-3 TRBV28 - once CASSTQLGRDTQYF TGTGCCAGCAGTACCCAACTAGGAAGAGATACGCAGTATTTT
TRBJ2-7 TRBV4-3 - - CASSHGLAYEQYF TGCGCCAGCAGCCACGGGTTGGCCTACGAGCAGTACTTC
TRBJ1-2 TRBV5-1 - - CASSRPGETPNYGYTF TGCGCCAGCAGCCGCCCGGGAGAGACACCCAACTATGGCTACACCTTC
TRBJ2-7 TRBV7-9 - - CASSPWATYEQYF TGTGCCAGCAGCCCATGGGCCACCTACGAGCAGTACTTC
TRBJ2-7 TRBV27 - - CASTQLGGSSYEQYF TGTGCCAGCACCCAACTGGGGGGTAGCTCCTACGAGCAGTACTTC
TRBJ1-5 TRBV2 - - CASSDGRVNQPQHF TGTGCCAGCAGTGACGGGCGGGTCAATCAGCCCCAGCATTTT
TRBJ2-5 TRBV5-4 TRBD2 - CASSSPSRGTSGRYQETQYF TGTGCCAGCAGCTCCCCCTCCCGCGGGACTAGCGGGAGGTACCAAGAGACCCAGTACTTC
TRBJ1-2 TRBV6-1 TRBD1 - CASSEKFVRGRGGYTF TGTGCCAGCAGTGAAAAATTTGTCAGGGGGCGAGGAGGCTACACCTTC
TRBJ2-7 TRBV9 - - CASSGGTSYEQYF TGTGCCAGCAGCGGCGGGACCTCCTACGAGCAGTACTTC
TRBJ2-3 TRBV5-1 TRBD2 - CASSSWAGLVPDTQYF TGCGCCAGCAGCTCTTGGGCGGGACTAGTTCCAGATACGCAGTATTTT
TRBJ2-7 TRBV6-1 - - CASSPTGQSSYEQYF TGTGCCAGCAGCCCCACGGGACAAAGCTCCTACGAGCAGTACTTC
TRBJ2-2 TRBV25-1 TRBD2 - CASSEWGLAHSTGELFF TGTGCCAGCAGTGAGTGGGGACTAGCGCACAGCACCGGGGAGCTGTTTTTT
TRBJ1-3 TRBV6-1 - - CASSGTVGNTIYF TGTGCCAGCAGTGGGACAGTTGGAAACACCATATATTTT
TRBJ2-1 TRBV7-9 - - CASSFPGTSLNEQFF TGTGCCAGCAGCTTCCCAGGGACCAGCCTCAATGAGCAGTTCTTC
TRBJ2-1 TRBV7-9 - - CASSSDLNEQFF TGTGCCAGCAGCTCGGACCTAAATGAGCAGTTCTTC
TRBJ1-2 TRBV29-1 TRBD1 - CSVEPDRDGYTF TGCAGCGTTGAACCCGACAGGGATGGCTACACCTTC
TRBJ2-7 TRBV4-3 - - CASSLGAVSYEQYF TGCGCCAGCAGCCTAGGGGCAGTCTCCTACGAGCAGTACTTC